The T cell receptor beta chain under discussion was sequenced for a study of OX40 agonist ivuxolimab in advanced cancers. At the level of the study: A male proportion of under 90% was recorded, with mean age approximately 60 years and range about 20 to 79.

A remark on this clone: Its antigen is unknown.

The CDR3 is 14 amino acids. From germline, CDR1 is SGHRS and CDR2 YFSETQ. Trimming took off 0 bases at V and 3 bases at J, with 9 bases between the two ends. Study results and limitations: A proportion of nonresponders additionally exhibited low normalized T-cell clonal expansion. In general, CD8+ T cells held more expanded clones than CD4+ did, on average.

Assay: immunoSEQ multiplex PCR; the TCRdb copy retains only in-frame clones and omits some. The data contain tens of thousands of clones, over 75% of them singletons. The sequence was obtained from an adult with an advanced solid tumor such as melanoma, head and neck, liver or kidney cancer. The rearrangement joins TRBV5-1 to TRBJ2-5; D remains ambiguous. The material was CD4+ or CD8+ T cells sorted from blood, obtained in a trial of the OX40 agonist ivuxolimab. The CDR3 nucleotides read TGCGCCAGCAGCTTGGTGGCAGTGGAAGAGACCCAGTACTTC. Translation: CASSLVAVEETQYF.